A selection of T cell receptor beta chains follows, all from one sample in a study of blood T cell repertoires in COVID-19. The assay was immunoSEQ multiplex PCR, and TCRdb's table has in-frame clones only and misses some. The sample includes about 100,000 clones, about 83% of them seen just once. The sample comprised peripheral blood. The receptors were sampled from a man in his forties or fifties with active or convalescent COVID-19. CDR3s include the opening cysteine and the closing phenylalanine or tryptophan.

v_gene	j_gene	CDR3aa
TRBV19	TRBJ1-5	CASSFQETGESQPQHF
TRBV19	TRBJ1-2	CASREGFANYGYTF
TRBV28	TRBJ1-5	CASSLGQGWQPQHF
TRBV5-1	TRBJ2-7	CASSYSGGGEQYF
TRBV7-3	TRBJ2-3	CASSLGGKTDTQYF
TRBV4-2	TRBJ2-7	CASSPNPIAGGLSSSYEQYF
TRBV10-3	TRBJ2-2	CAISESGAGGRTGELFF
TRBV14	TRBJ1-2	CASSPTRDRGNYGYTF
TRBV4-1	TRBJ2-7	CASSPCEQYF
TRBV5-1	TRBJ2-3	CASSLTSGFTDTQYF
TRBV7-2	TRBJ1-3	CASSISDSSGNTIYF
TRBV19	TRBJ1-2	CASSIANRGQLSGYTF
TRBV6-5	TRBJ1-4	CASMDTKGWGEKLFF
TRBV11-2	TRBJ2-6	CASSLVLGDSGANVLTF
TRBV7-9	TRBJ1-3	CASGPFMGAAGNTIYF
TRBV7-6	TRBJ1-2	CASSPVADINYGYTF
TRBV7-2	TRBJ2-1	CASSPRLAGGKYNEQFF
TRBV2	TRBJ1-5	CASSEDVRNSNQPQHF
TRBV7-3	TRBJ2-3	CASSLGTSSLTDTQYF
TRBV18	TRBJ1-3	CASSPPPGSGNTIYF
TRBV5-6	TRBJ1-4	CASSLRLRDRADEKLFF
TRBV5-4	TRBJ1-3	CASSATRGRSGNTIYF
TRBV30	TRBJ1-5	CAWSALNNQPQHF
TRBV5-1	TRBJ2-2	CASTLKRGAGTGELFF
TRBV5-5	TRBJ1-1	CASSLLSDRGNTEAFF
TRBV5-4	TRBJ1-5	CASSRGAGQPQHF
TRBV5-1	TRBJ2-7	CASSLGRTGEGEQYF